These 10 T cell receptor beta chains came from one sample sequenced in a study of regulatory T cells in long-lasting Graves disease. iRepertoire HTBI primers and Arm-PCR of CDR3 regions built TCR beta libraries. One entry per CDR3 protein, called by TCRdb with MiXCR from the multiplex PCR reads. The sample comprises around 460,000 distinct CDR3 sequences, around a fifth of which are singletons, and 7% to 9% rests with the top ten. Time point reported: persistent/refractory GD, antithyroid drugs over 5 years with positive TRAb. Scientists built the TCR library using RNA that was extracted from PBMCs. Specimen: peripheral blood mononuclear cells (PBMCs), collected when the disease was refractory, from a patient treated with antithyroid drugs. The receptors here all came from a female donor with Graves disease.

This clonotype was recorded at least ten times. CDR3 DNA sequence: TGTGCCAGCAGCCCACACCCACAGGGCTACGAGCAGTACTTC. Encoded protein: CASSPHPQGYEQYF. V and J are TRBV28 and TRBJ2-7; a possible D gene is TRBD1 (6 bases). The CDR3 length is 14 residues. CDR1 MDHEN and CDR2 SYDVKM come from the germline V gene. Trimming pared 6 bases from V and 3 bases from J, leaving 15 bases between.

This clonotype occurred once. The chain combines TRBV7-9 with TRBJ2-7, with 8 bases fitting TRBD1. CDR3 length: 12 residues. The germline V gene encodes CDR1 SEHNR and CDR2 FQNEAQ (reference sequence). The V gene end was trimmed by 5 bases and the J gene end by 13 bases; junction bases not matched to a gene: 10. The CDR3 reads CASSKGQAEYYF. The CDR3 DNA is TGTGCCAGCAGCAAGGGACAGGCTGAGTATTACTTC.

This chain joins TRBV28 and TRBJ1-1, with D possibly matching TRBD1 (6 bases). Germline V CDR1 and CDR2: MDHEN, SYDVKM. Trimming pared 5 bases from V and 5 bases from J, leaving 12 bases between. The length of the CDR3 is 13 residues. Here the CDR3 DNA reads TGTGCCAGCAGTATACAGGGTATGACTGAAGCTTTCTTT. Translated, it gives CASSIQGMTEAFF.

There are a few counts of this clonotype. The chain recombines TRBV4-3 with TRBJ1-5; tentatively, D is TRBD1 (5 bases). The CDR3 covers 14 residues. The germline V gene has CDR1 LGHNA and CDR2 YSLEER. Trimming removed 0 bases from V and 6 bases from J, with 9 bases in between. CDR3 sequence: CASSQDAGSQPQHF. CDR3 DNA sequence: TGCGCCAGCAGCCAAGACGCAGGGAGTCAGCCCCAGCATTTT.

This clonotype came up many times. The chain employs TRBV11-2 and TRBJ1-1, with 7 bases aligning to TRBD1. With 5 bases clipped from V and 5 bases from J, the junction kept 14 bases outside the gene matches. The germline V gene has CDR1 SGHAT and CDR2 FQNNGV. The CDR3 is made up of 16 amino acids. CDR3 residues: CASSPPGTAAGTEAFF. CDR3 sequence (DNA): TGTGCCAGCAGCCCACCCGGGACAGCGGCGGGGACTGAAGCTTTCTTT.

This chain joins TRBV7-9 and TRBJ2-7; D is perhaps TRBD2 (5 bases). Germline V gene sequence: CDR1 SEHNR, CDR2 FQNEAQ (reference sequence). The CDR3 consists of 13 residues. The V gene lost 4 bases and the J gene lost 4 bases, with 11 bases spanning the gap. The CDR3 loop reads CASSSPEGYEQYF. CDR3 DNA: TGTGCCAGCAGCTCCCCCGAGGGTTACGAGCAGTACTTC.

This clonotype was counted ten times or more. The J gene is TRBJ1-1, the V gene TRBV6-1; TRBD1 agrees at 8 bases. V lost 7 bases, J lost 0 bases, and 7 bases stayed unmatched. The CDR3 length is 15 residues. Germline CDR1 reads MNHNS; CDR2 reads SASEGT. The CDR3 loop reads CASTGDRPMNTEAFF. The CDR3 DNA reads TGTGCCAGCACCGGGGACAGGCCTATGAACACTGAAGCTTTCTTT.

This clonotype has at least ten counts. The V call is TRBV28, the J call TRBJ1-4, with 8 bases lining up with TRBD1. Germline lookup yields CDR1 MDHEN and CDR2 SYDVKM. Trimming cost V 5 bases and J 4 bases; bases outside gene matches: 9. This CDR3 comprises 16 residues. The CDR3 region is CASSDGPGQVNEKLFF. The CDR3, as DNA: TGTGCCAGCAGTGACGGTCCGGGACAGGTTAATGAAAAACTGTTTTTT.

This clonotype was seen ten or more times. The chain recombines TRBV24-1 with TRBJ1-4, with 7 bases matching TRBD1. CDR3 size: 17 residues. V shed 3 bases and J 8 bases; nucleotides not matched to a gene: 14. Germline-derived CDR1 and CDR2 are KGHDR and SFDVKD. DNA for the CDR3: TGTGCCACCAGTGATCAGGCCGGAAGGGACAGAGACGAAAAACTGTTTTTT. It is translated as CATSDQAGRDRDEKLFF.

This chain connects TRBV6-1 to TRBJ2-3; D may be TRBD1 or TRBD2 (5 bases each). V was clipped by 7 bases and J by 3 bases, with 17 bases between them. This CDR3 is built from 15 residues. Germline CDR1 MNHNS, CDR2 SASEGT. CDR3 coding DNA: TGTGCCAGCACCCCCGGGGCTAAGGGGACAGATACGCAGTATTTT. Amino acid sequence: CASTPGAKGTDTQYF.